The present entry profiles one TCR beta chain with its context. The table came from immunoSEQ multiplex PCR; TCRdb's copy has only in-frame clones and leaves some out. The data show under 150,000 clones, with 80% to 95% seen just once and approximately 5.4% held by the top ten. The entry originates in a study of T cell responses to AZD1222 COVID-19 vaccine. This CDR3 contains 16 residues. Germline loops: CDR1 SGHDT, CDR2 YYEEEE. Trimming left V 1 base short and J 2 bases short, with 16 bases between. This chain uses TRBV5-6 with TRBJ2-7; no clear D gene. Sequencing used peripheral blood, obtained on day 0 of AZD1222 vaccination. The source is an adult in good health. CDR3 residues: CASSLNLGPRTYEQYF. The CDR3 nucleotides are TGTGCCAGCAGCTTGAATTTAGGGCCCCGAACCTACGAGCAGTACTTC.